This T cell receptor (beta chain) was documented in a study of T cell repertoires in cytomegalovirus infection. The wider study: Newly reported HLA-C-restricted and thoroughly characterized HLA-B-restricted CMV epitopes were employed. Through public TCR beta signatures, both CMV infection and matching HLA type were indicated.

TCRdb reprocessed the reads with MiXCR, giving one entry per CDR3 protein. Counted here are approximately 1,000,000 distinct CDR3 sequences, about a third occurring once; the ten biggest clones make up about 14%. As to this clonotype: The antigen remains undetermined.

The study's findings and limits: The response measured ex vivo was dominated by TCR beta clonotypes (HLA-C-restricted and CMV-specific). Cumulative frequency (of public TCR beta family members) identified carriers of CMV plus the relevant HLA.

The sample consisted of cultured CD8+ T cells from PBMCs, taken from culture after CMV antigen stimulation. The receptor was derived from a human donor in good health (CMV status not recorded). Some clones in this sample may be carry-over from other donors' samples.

The CDR3 sequence is CASSGLNSPLHF. The CDR3 DNA sequence: TGTGCCAGCAGCGGCCTCAATTCACCCCTCCACTTT. This sequence joins TRBV7-9 and TRBJ1-6; no reliable D call. With 5 bases removed from V and 7 bases from J, the gap between germline ends came to 6 bases. The CDR3 is 12 amino acids. The germline V gene has CDR1 SEHNR and CDR2 FQNEAQ (reference sequence).